Listed below are T cell receptor beta chains from one sample, sequenced in a study of early T cells in non-severe SARS-CoV-2 infection. TCRdb recomputed calls from the 5' RACE reads with MiXCR, one row per CDR3 protein. Among tens of thousands of distinct CDR3 sequences listed, about 10% were seen once. Material: whole blood, obtained at baseline. These receptor sequences come from an adult who was a healthcare worker with PCR-confirmed SARS-CoV-2 infection or an uninfected control (not recorded which). The CDR3 runs from the conserved cysteine through the conserved F or W. A D gene is named only where the DNA matches it firmly. Clone size is stated in some rows and not others, as once, few, many or a class when expanded.

clone_size | d_call | j_call | v_call | cdr3_nt | cdr3_aa
few | NA | TRBJ1-1 | TRBV20-1 | TGCAGTGCTTACTCCAGGAACACTGAAGCTTTCTTT | CSAYSRNTEAFF
many | TRBD2 | TRBJ2-5 | TRBV12-3/TRBV12-4 | TGTGCCAGCAGTTTAGGTTCTAGCGGGCGCCAAGAGACCCAGTACTTC | CASSLGSSGRQETQYF
NA | TRBD1 | TRBJ2-3 | TRBV7-8 | TGTGCCAGCAAACCAGGGGGCCCCACAGATACGCAGTATTTT | CASKPGGPTDTQYF
few | TRBD1 | TRBJ2-3 | TRBV30 | TGTGCCTGGAGCCCGGGACAGGGGCCAGATACGCAGTATTTT | CAWSPGQGPDTQYF
many | NA | TRBJ2-3 | TRBV13 | TGTGCCAGCAGCTTATTTCCGGCGGAGGATACGCAGTATTTT | CASSLFPAEDTQYF
few | NA | TRBJ2-1 | TRBV28 | TGTGCCAGCAGTTGGGCAAGCCAAAATCCCAAGAATGAGCAGTTCTTC | CASSWASQNPKNEQFF
many | TRBD1 | TRBJ1-4 | TRBV20-1 | TGCAGTGCCCCGACAGGGGACGGTGAAAAACTGTTTTTT | CSAPTGDGEKLFF
NA | NA | TRBJ2-2 | TRBV7-6 | TGTGCCAGCAGCCAGGGGTTTAACACCGGGGAGCTGTTTTTT | CASSQGFNTGELFF
NA | TRBD2 | TRBJ2-7 | TRBV19 | TGTGCCAGTAGTATAACTAGCGGGGGTGACTACGAGCAGTACTTC | CASSITSGGDYEQYF
NA | NA | TRBJ2-5 | TRBV7-8 | TGTGCCAGCAGCTTGAGAGGGGATGGGACCCAGTACTTC | CASSLRGDGTQYF
NA | NA | TRBJ2-4 | TRBV7-2 | TGTGCCAGCAGCTTAGCTCTAGCCAAAAACATTCAGTACTTC | CASSLALAKNIQYF
NA | NA | TRBJ1-3 | TRBV18 | TGTGCCAGCTCACCTCAGGGCGACTCTGGAAACACCATATATTTT | CASSPQGDSGNTIYF
few | NA | TRBJ2-7 | TRBV6-6 | TGTGCCAGCAGTTACGGGGCCTTATACGAGCAGTACTTC | CASSYGALYEQYF
many | TRBD2 | TRBJ2-3 | TRBV20-1 | TGCAGTGTTTCGCCGCATACTAGCGCAAGCACAGATACGCAGTATTTT | CSVSPHTSASTDTQYF
NA | TRBD1 | TRBJ1-4 | TRBV10-3 | TGTGCCATCAGGGCGGACAGGACAACTAATGAAAAACTGTTTTTT | CAIRADRTTNEKLFF
few | NA | TRBJ2-2 | TRBV7-8 | TGTGCCAGCAGCTTTCGACAGGAACCAGCGAACACCGGGGAGCTGTTTTTT | CASSFRQEPANTGELFF
NA | NA | TRBJ1-2 | TRBV7-9 | TGTGCCACCCGACCGCAAGCTAACTATGGCTACACCTTC | CATRPQANYGYTF
many | TRBD1 | TRBJ1-1 | TRBV29-1 | TGCAGCGTTGAAGGCGGAACAGGGGTAAGCGCTTTCTTT | CSVEGGTGVSAFF
few | NA | TRBJ2-7 | TRBV12-3/TRBV12-4 | TGTGCCAGCAGTTTACAGGGTACTCGGCCCTACGAGCAGTACTTC | CASSLQGTRPYEQYF
NA | NA | TRBJ2-7 | TRBV12-3/TRBV12-4 | TGTGCCAGCAGTTTCGAATGGGGGGCATCCTACGAGCAGTACTTC | CASSFEWGASYEQYF
NA | TRBD1 | TRBJ2-5 | TRBV20-1 | TGCAGTCCTTTCGGGACAGGGGGCTTAGAGACCCAGTACTTC | CSPFGTGGLETQYF
NA | TRBD2 | TRBJ2-1 | TRBV5-1 | TGCGCCAGCAGCAGAGCGGGATTATCCTACAATGAGCAGTTCTTC | CASSRAGLSYNEQFF
NA | NA | TRBJ2-7 | TRBV3-1 | TGTGCCAGCACCTGGGGGGATGGGGGTTACGAGCAGTACTTC | CASTWGDGGYEQYF
NA | TRBD1 | TRBJ1-4 | TRBV2 | TGTGCCAGCAGTTCAGGGGGGATTAATGAAAAACTGTTTTTT | CASSSGGINEKLFF
NA | NA | TRBJ1-1 | TRBV2 | TGTGCCAGCAGTGAGCCCGGCGGGTGGCGGAACACTGAAGCTTTCTTT | CASSEPGGWRNTEAFF
NA | NA | TRBJ1-6 | TRBV12-3/TRBV12-4 | TGTGCCAGCAGTTTCGGTCAGGTTGATTCACCCCTCCACTTT | CASSFGQVDSPLHF
few | TRBD1 | TRBJ1-4 | TRBV18 | TGTGCCAGCTCACCTCCGGGACAGCTTAATGAAAAACTGTTTTTT | CASSPPGQLNEKLFF